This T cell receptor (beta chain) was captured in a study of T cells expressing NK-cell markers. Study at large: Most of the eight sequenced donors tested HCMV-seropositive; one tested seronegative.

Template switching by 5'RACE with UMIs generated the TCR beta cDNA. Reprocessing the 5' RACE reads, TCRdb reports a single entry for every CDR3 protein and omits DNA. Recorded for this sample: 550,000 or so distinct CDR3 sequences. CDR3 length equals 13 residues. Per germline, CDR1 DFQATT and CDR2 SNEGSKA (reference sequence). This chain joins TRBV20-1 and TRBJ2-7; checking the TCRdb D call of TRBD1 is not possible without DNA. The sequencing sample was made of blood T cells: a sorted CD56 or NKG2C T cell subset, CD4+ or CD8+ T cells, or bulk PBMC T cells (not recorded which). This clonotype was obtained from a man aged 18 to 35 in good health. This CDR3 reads CSAPGTLTYEQYF.